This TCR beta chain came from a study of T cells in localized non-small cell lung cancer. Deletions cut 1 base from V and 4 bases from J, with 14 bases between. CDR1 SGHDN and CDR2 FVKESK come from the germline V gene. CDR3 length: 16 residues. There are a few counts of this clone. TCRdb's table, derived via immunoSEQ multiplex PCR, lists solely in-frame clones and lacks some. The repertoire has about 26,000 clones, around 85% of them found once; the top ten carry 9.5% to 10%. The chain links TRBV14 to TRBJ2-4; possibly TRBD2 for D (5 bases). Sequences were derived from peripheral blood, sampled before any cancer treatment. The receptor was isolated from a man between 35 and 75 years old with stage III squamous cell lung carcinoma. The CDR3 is CASSQGALALKNIQYF. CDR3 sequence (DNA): TGTGCCAGCAGCCAAGGAGCTCTAGCCTTGAAAAACATTCAGTACTTC.